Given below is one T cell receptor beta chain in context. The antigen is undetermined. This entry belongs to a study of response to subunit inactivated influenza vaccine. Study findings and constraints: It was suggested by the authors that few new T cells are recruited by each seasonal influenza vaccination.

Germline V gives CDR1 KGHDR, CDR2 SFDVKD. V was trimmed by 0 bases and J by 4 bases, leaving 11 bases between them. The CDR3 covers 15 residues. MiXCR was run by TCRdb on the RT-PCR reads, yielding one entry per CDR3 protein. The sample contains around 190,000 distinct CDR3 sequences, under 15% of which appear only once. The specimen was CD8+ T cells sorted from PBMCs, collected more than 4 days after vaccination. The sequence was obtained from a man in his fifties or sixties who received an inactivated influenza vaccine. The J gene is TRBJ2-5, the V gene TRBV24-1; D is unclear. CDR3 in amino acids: CATSDLTGIGETQYF. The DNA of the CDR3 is TGTGCCACCAGTGATTTGACGGGTATTGGAGAGACCCAGTACTTC.